This T cell receptor (beta chain) is drawn from a study of a mutant IDH1 vaccine in newly diagnosed glioma. Across the study: Sex distribution of treated patients was approximately 60% male and roughly 38% female; mean age was 40.4 years. Previous treatment comprised radiotherapy, temozolomide, or both, mostly both.

CDR1 is MNHEY and CDR2 is SMNVEV in the germline V gene (reference sequence). The CDR3 totals 16 residues. V dropped 4 bases and J dropped 2; count of bases not matched to a gene: 10. Documented time point: baseline, week 1 (first vaccination visit). Described treatment: pre-vaccination baseline after standard-of-care therapy. Study-level findings and limits: Pseudoprogression apparently lacked any relation to changes in top peripheral T cell clonotypes. Vaccine-induced immune responses occurred in more than 80% of patients.

As to this clone: Antigen specificity is unknown.

Here immunoSEQ multiplex PCR was the method, and the copy in TCRdb shows in-frame clones only, minus some. The sample has 60,000 to 75,000 clones; 75% to 85% are singletons. V usage is TRBV27 and J usage is TRBJ1-2, with 7 bases lining up with TRBD1. This material consisted of PBMCs, taken from a glioma patient treated with radiotherapy, temozolomide or both. The TCR sequence derives from a man aged 45 to 65 with glioma. The CDR3 here is CASSSHGRQGNYGYTF. The CDR3 DNA reads TGTGCCAGCAGTTCTCACGGCAGACAGGGCAACTATGGCTACACCTTC.